This T cell receptor beta chain was sequenced for a study of blood T cell repertoires in COVID-19. On the study more broadly: Acute and convalescent COVID-19 samples came from the United States, Italy and Spain. PBMCs, B-cell-depleted T cells, or T cells provided the cDNA or gDNA that made up the material.

Libraries were prepared by immunoSEQ multiplex PCR; TCRdb keeps only in-frame clonotypes and omits some of them. Here the sample spans about 160,000 clones, approximately 84% being singletons. Per germline, CDR1 LNHDA and CDR2 SQIVND (reference sequence). The ends lost 7 bases at V and 4 bases at J; junction bases unmatched: 7. The CDR3 is made up of 14 amino acids. Sequencing was performed on peripheral blood. The receptor was isolated from a woman aged 80 or over with acute or convalescent COVID-19. The chain is built from TRBV19 and TRBJ1-5, with 7 bases aligning to TRBD1. The CDR3: CASTYSGQNQPQHF. The CDR3 DNA reads as TGTGCCAGTACCTATTCGGGACAGAATCAGCCCCAGCATTTT.